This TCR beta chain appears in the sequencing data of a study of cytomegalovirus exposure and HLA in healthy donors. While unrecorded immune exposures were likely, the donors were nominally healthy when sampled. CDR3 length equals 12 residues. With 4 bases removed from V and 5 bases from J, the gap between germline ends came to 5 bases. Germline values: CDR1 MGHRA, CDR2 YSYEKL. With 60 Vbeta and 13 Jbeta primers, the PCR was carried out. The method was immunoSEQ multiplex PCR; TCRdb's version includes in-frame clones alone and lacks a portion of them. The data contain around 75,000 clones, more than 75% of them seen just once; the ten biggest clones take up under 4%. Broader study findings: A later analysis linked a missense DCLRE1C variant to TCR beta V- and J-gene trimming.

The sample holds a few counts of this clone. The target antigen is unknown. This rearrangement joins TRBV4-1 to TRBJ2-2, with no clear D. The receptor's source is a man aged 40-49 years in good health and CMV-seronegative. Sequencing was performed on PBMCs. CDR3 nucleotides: TGCGCCAGCAGCCCCCCGACCGGGGAGCTGTTTTTT. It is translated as CASSPPTGELFF.